The rows below give T cell receptor beta chains drawn from one sample of a study of T cells in localized non-small cell lung cancer. Sequenced by immunoSEQ multiplex PCR; TCRdb stores in-frame clones only, minus some. The profile shows 2,500 to 3,500 clones, around 20% of them singletons. Sequenced material: lung tumor tissue, taken before any cancer treatment. All receptors derive from a man aged 40 to 69 with stage I lung adenocarcinoma. The CDR3 runs from the conserved cysteine through the conserved F or W. The D gene is left open where the match is weak. The size of a clone is reported for some rows only, either as once, few or many, or as a class for expanded clones.

abundance,v_gene,j_gene,d_gene,CDR3aa,CDR3nt
NA,TRBV6-8,TRBJ2-2,TRBD2,CASSLGLAGVTGELFF,TGTGCCAGCAGCCTGGGACTAGCGGGAGTCACCGGGGAGCTGTTTTTT
NA,TRBV6-8,TRBJ1-1,TRBD1,CASIPINRGGTEAFF,TGTGCCAGCATTCCAATAAACAGGGGGGGCACTGAAGCTTTCTTT
medium-sized,TRBV6-8,TRBJ1-1,NA,CASILYSGNTEAFF,TGTGCCAGCATCTTATATTCTGGGAACACTGAAGCTTTCTTT
NA,TRBV19,TRBJ1-5,NA,CASSIGTGNQPQHF,TGTGCCAGTAGTATAGGGACAGGCAATCAGCCCCAGCATTTT
NA,TRBV19,TRBJ2-2,NA,CASSDYGFEAYNTGELFF,TGTGCCAGTAGTGATTACGGGTTTGAGGCCTATAACACCGGGGAGCTGTTTTTT
many,TRBV11-3,TRBJ2-5,NA,CASSIGGAPGETQYF,TGTGCCAGCAGCATAGGGGGGGCGCCGGGAGAGACCCAGTACTTC
few,TRBV28,TRBJ1-6,TRBD1,CAGNTGGGSPLHF,TGTGCCGGAAATACAGGGGGGGGCTCACCCCTCCACTTT
few,TRBV6-8,TRBJ2-1,NA,CASTSQGRRGEQFF,TGTGCCAGCACTAGCCAGGGGAGACGGGGTGAGCAGTTCTTC
NA,TRBV18,TRBJ1-1,TRBD1,CASSPLGQASAEAFF,TGTGCCAGCTCACCTCTAGGACAGGCCAGCGCTGAAGCTTTCTTT
medium-sized,TRBV6-1,TRBJ2-5,TRBD1,CASSEGAGGQETQYF,TGTGCCAGCAGTGAAGGGGCAGGGGGCCAAGAGACCCAGTACTTC
NA,TRBV19,TRBJ2-1,TRBD2,CASTATSAFYNEQFF,TGTGCCAGTACCGCCACTAGCGCATTCTACAATGAGCAGTTCTTC
NA,TRBV19,TRBJ2-5,NA,CASSARRGIQETQYF,TGTGCCAGTTCGGCCAGGAGAGGAATCCAAGAGACCCAGTACTTC
few,TRBV28,TRBJ2-7,NA,CASKGGGSHEQYF,TGTGCCAGCAAGGGGGGAGGGAGCCACGAGCAGTACTTC
few,TRBV25-1,TRBJ2-5,TRBD2,CASSPTGLAAETQYF,TGTGCCAGCAGCCCTACCGGACTAGCCGCAGAGACCCAGTACTTC
few,TRBV6-8,TRBJ2-3,TRBD1,CASRRQGAVRTSTDTQYF,TGTGCCAGCAGGAGACAGGGGGCGGTTCGGACTAGCACAGATACGCAGTATTTT
once,TRBV29-1,TRBJ2-7,NA,CSVDTATRSYEQYF,TGCAGCGTGGATACAGCCACTCGGTCCTACGAGCAGTACTTC
NA,TRBV6-8,TRBJ2-1,TRBD2,CASSEASRGETSEQFF,TGTGCCAGCAGTGAGGCCAGCCGGGGGGAAACGAGTGAGCAGTTCTTC
NA,TRBV9,TRBJ1-2,TRBD1,CASSTDGWTGKLPNYGYTF,TGTGCCAGCAGTACTGACGGATGGACAGGCAAGCTACCCAACTATGGCTACACCTTC
NA,TRBV15,TRBJ2-7,TRBD2,CATSRETSGIYEQYF,TGTGCCACCAGCAGAGAGACTAGCGGTATCTACGAGCAGTACTTC
NA,TRBV30,TRBJ2-7,NA,CAWSVGWGLSYEQYF,TGTGCCTGGAGTGTAGGATGGGGCTTATCCTACGAGCAGTACTTC
few,TRBV10-3,TRBJ2-5,TRBD2,CAISEGTSGETQYF,TGTGCCATCAGTGAGGGGACTAGCGGCGAGACCCAGTACTTC
few,TRBV9,TRBJ2-1,TRBD2,CASSEEVAGPPLYNEQFF,TGTGCCAGCAGTGAAGAGGTAGCGGGCCCCCCCCTCTACAATGAGCAGTTCTTC
many,TRBV6-8,TRBJ2-7,NA,CAISDSALSSTYEQYF,TGTGCCATCAGTGACTCGGCCCTAAGCTCGACCTACGAGCAGTACTTC
few,TRBV28,TRBJ1-1,NA,CASILTGGRVNTEAFF,TGTGCCAGCATCTTAACGGGGGGCAGGGTGAACACTGAAGCTTTCTTT
NA,TRBV5-1,TRBJ1-1,NA,CASSLEGSGTEAFF,TGCGCCAGCAGCTTGGAGGGGTCAGGCACTGAAGCTTTCTTT
few,TRBV6-8,TRBJ1-5,TRBD1,CAIRQGSGQPQHF,TGTGCCATAAGACAGGGATCCGGTCAGCCCCAGCATTTT
few,TRBV4-1,TRBJ2-2,TRBD2,CASSQSRGVWTGELFF,TGCGCCAGCAGCCAATCCCGGGGGGTGTGGACCGGGGAGCTGTTTTTT
few,TRBV10-2,TRBJ2-5,TRBD2,CASGLAGVGETQYF,TGCGCCAGCGGACTAGCGGGAGTTGGTGAGACCCAGTACTTC
NA,TRBV25-1,TRBJ2-5,TRBD2,CASSELGSGAQETQYF,TGTGCCAGCAGTGAATTAGGTAGCGGGGCTCAAGAGACCCAGTACTTC
NA,TRBV18,TRBJ1-6,TRBD1,CASSPGTGGSPLHF,TGTGCCAGCTCACCGGGGACAGGAGGTTCACCCCTCCACTTT
few,TRBV29-1,TRBJ2-5,TRBD2,CSVEVRGGPQETQYF,TGCAGCGTTGAAGTTCGGGGGGGGCCCCAAGAGACCCAGTACTTC
NA,TRBV9,TRBJ1-4,TRBD1,CASSWTEGATNEKLFF,TGTGCCAGCAGTTGGACTGAGGGGGCGACTAATGAAAAACTGTTTTTT
few,TRBV7-2,TRBJ1-2,NA,CASSYQGNYGYTF,TGTGCCAGCAGCTACCAGGGGAACTATGGCTACACCTTC
NA,TRBV9,TRBJ2-4,NA,CASRPGPTALAKNIQYF,TGTGCCAGCAGGCCGGGACCGACCGCCTTAGCCAAAAACATTCAGTACTTC
few,TRBV6-8,TRBJ2-2,TRBD1,CASSPRQGHGELFF,TGTGCCAGCAGTCCACGACAGGGGCACGGGGAGCTGTTTTTT
few,TRBV18,TRBJ2-2,NA,CASSPNTGELFF,TGTGCCAGCTCACCCAACACCGGGGAGCTGTTTTTT
few,TRBV30,TRBJ1-2,TRBD1,CAWSPGQGAFGYTF,TGTGCCTGGAGTCCGGGACAGGGGGCCTTTGGCTACACCTTC
few,TRBV9,TRBJ2-7,TRBD1,CASSYGQAAVEQYF,TGTGCCAGCAGCTACGGACAGGCCGCGGTCGAGCAGTACTTC
few,TRBV4-1,TRBJ2-3,TRBD2,CASSAGEGTDTQYF,TGCGCCAGCAGTGCGGGGGAAGGTACAGATACGCAGTATTTT
few,TRBV6-8,TRBJ2-7,NA,CASSYLRGYEQYF,TGTGCCAGCAGTTACCTCAGGGGTTACGAGCAGTACTTC
few,TRBV11-3,TRBJ1-5,TRBD1,CASSQTTGATTYSNQPQHF,TGTGCCAGCAGCCAGACAACAGGGGCGACTACCTATAGCAATCAGCCCCAGCATTTT
few,TRBV4-1,TRBJ1-2,NA,CASSLNRQAEGYTF,TGCGCCAGCAGCCTTAACCGACAGGCGGAAGGCTACACCTTC
many,TRBV6-8,TRBJ2-2,NA,CASSYPTGELFF,TGTGCCAGCAGTTACCCCACCGGGGAGCTGTTTTTT
NA,TRBV19,TRBJ2-1,TRBD2,CASSTRAGVEQFF,TGTGCCAGTAGTACCCGAGCGGGAGTTGAGCAGTTCTTC
NA,TRBV4-1,TRBJ2-4,NA,CASSQDEGRKVNIQYF,TGCGCCAGCAGCCAAGACGAGGGGAGGAAGGTGAACATTCAGTACTTC
NA,TRBV6-8,TRBJ1-3,TRBD1,CASSSPGTGENTIYF,TGTGCCAGCAGTTCCCCCGGGACAGGGGAGAACACCATATATTTT
NA,TRBV6-8,TRBJ2-2,TRBD2,CASSLRREVGELFF,TGTGCCAGCAGTTTAAGACGGGAGGTGGGGGAGCTGTTTTTT
NA,TRBV6-8,TRBJ1-2,TRBD1,CASSDEGQGAYGYTF,TGTGCCAGCAGTGACGAAGGACAGGGAGCCTATGGCTACACCTTC
NA,TRBV5-1,TRBJ1-1,NA,CASSSREGDTEAFF,TGCGCCAGCAGCTCGAGGGAAGGAGACACTGAAGCTTTCTTT
NA,TRBV4-1,TRBJ2-4,TRBD1,CASGQGALDIQYF,TGCGCCAGCGGACAGGGGGCGCTGGACATTCAGTACTTC
NA,TRBV11-3,TRBJ2-1,NA,CASSLEVGSYNEQFF,TGTGCCAGCAGCTTAGAGGTCGGGTCCTACAATGAGCAGTTCTTC
NA,TRBV6-8,TRBJ1-1,TRBD1,CASRTQGSGTEAFF,TGTGCCAGCAGGACACAGGGGTCGGGCACTGAAGCTTTCTTT